These 8 T cell receptor beta chains share one sample of origin, sequenced in a study of OX40 agonist ivuxolimab in advanced cancers. Measured with immunoSEQ multiplex PCR; TCRdb has only the in-frame clones, and not every one. Here the sample spans 35,000 to 40,000 clones, about 82% being singletons. The sample in question was CD4+ or CD8+ T cells sorted from blood, obtained in a trial of the OX40 agonist ivuxolimab. These receptors originate from an adult with an advanced solid tumor such as melanoma, head and neck, liver or kidney cancer.

This chain connects TRBV18 to TRBJ2-1, with 9 bases fitting TRBD2. From germline, CDR1 is KGHSH and CDR2 LQKENI. V was pared by 1 base and J by 4 bases, with 2 bases of the junction left unmatched. This CDR3 has 15 residues. The DNA for the CDR3 is TGTGCCAGCTCACCACTAGCGGGGGCATACAATGAGCAGTTCTTC. This encodes CASSPLAGAYNEQFF. The whole variable domain, remainder taken from reference TRBV18 and TRBJ2-1, is NAGVMQNPRHLVRRRGQEARLRCSPMKGHSHVYWYRQLPEEGLKFMVYLQKENIIDESGMPKERFSAEFPKEGPSILRIQQVVRGDSAAYFCASSPLAGAYNEQFFGPGTRLTVL.

In DNA form, the CDR3 reads TGTGCCAGTAGTATACAGCAGGGACGTAGCAATCAGCCCCAGCATTTT. Its translation: CASSIQQGRSNQPQHF. The rearrangement links TRBV19 to TRBJ1-5; a possible D gene is TRBD1 (5 bases). Germline CDR1 is LNHDA and CDR2 is SQIVND (reference sequence). Trimming cost V 2 bases and J 0 bases, with 11 bases left between them. The CDR3 totals 16 residues.

The chain combines TRBV9 with TRBJ1-3; D not resolved. The CDR3 loop spans 14 amino acids. Trimming stripped 1 base from V and 0 bases from J, with 5 bases between. The germline V gene encodes CDR1 SGDLS and CDR2 YYNGEE. The CDR3: CASSVRSSGNTIYF. Here the CDR3 DNA reads TGTGCCAGCAGCGTACGATCCTCTGGAAACACCATATATTTT.

This chain's CDR3 is CASSSRGGRNSDTQYF. In DNA, the CDR3 is TGCGCCAGCAGCTCCAGAGGCGGGAGAAATTCAGATACGCAGTATTTT. The genes are TRBV4-3 and TRBJ2-3, with 7 bases that match TRBD2. The ends lost 5 bases at V and 4 bases at J; junction bases unmatched: 12. This CDR3 is built from 16 residues. Germline lookup yields CDR1 LGHNA and CDR2 YSLEER.

J is TRBJ1-1 and V is TRBV10-3, with 8 bases aligning to TRBD1. Germline V gene lookup returns CDR1 ENHRY and CDR2 SYGVKD. Unmatched junction bases numbered 2, after V lost 7 bases and J lost 1 base. The CDR3 covers 13 residues. Here the CDR3 reads CAIKDRENTEAFF. Here the CDR3 DNA reads TGTGCCATCAAGGACAGGGAGAACACTGAAGCTTTCTTT.

This chain joins TRBV5-5 and TRBJ1-5, with D maybe TRBD2 (5 bases). The J call may be faulty, since TRBJ2-3 better matches the DNA end. The CDR3 has 14 residues. From germline, CDR1 is SGHKS and CDR2 YYEKEE (reference sequence). The chain's CDR3 is CASSTGPRGQPQYF. The CDR3 nucleotides are TGTGCCAGCAGCACTGGACCACGAGGGCAGCCCCAGTATTTT.

The chain is built from TRBV5-1 and TRBJ1-1; D gene ambiguous. The CDR3 spans 15 residues. V lost 2 bases to trimming and J lost 0 bases, with 11 bases between them. Germline CDR1 SGHRS, CDR2 YFSETQ. The CDR3 DNA reads TGCGCCAGCAGCTTTCAAAATCTAGTGAACACTGAAGCTTTCTTT. It is translated as CASSFQNLVNTEAFF.

The gene calls are TRBV23-1 and TRBJ2-1, with D tentatively TRBD2 (5 bases). TRBV23-1 is known as an ORF, though its function is uncertain. This CDR3 has 15 residues. Trimming left V 1 base short and J 1 base short, with 8 bases between. CDR3 in amino acids: CASSQYTGSYNEQFF. The CDR3 DNA follows: TGCGCCAGCAGTCAATACACGGGATCCTACAATGAGCAGTTCTTC.